This TCR beta chain emerged from a study of human T cells and chemical hapten exposure. MiXCR, run by TCRdb on the RACE reads, gives a single entry per CDR3 protein. The profile covers around 100,000 distinct CDR3 sequences, with 10% to 13% appearing a single time and 3.1% taken by the ten largest. This clonotype was detected a few times. As for time point: pre-sensitization, week 0. Indicated treatment: therapeutic diphenylcyclopropenone sensitization with weekly scalp DPC. The TCR originated in a woman in her fifties or sixties with alopecia areata. Some clones in this sample may be carry-over from other donors' samples. Sequences were derived from whole blood, sampled in connection with sensitization to the hapten diphenylcyclopropenone (DPC).

The CDR3 DNA follows: TGTGCCAGCAGTGTTGGAGGAAACTTGAACACTGAAGCTTTCTTT. Translating gives CASSVGGNLNTEAFF. The chain links TRBV2 to TRBJ1-1; D is ambiguous. This CDR3 comprises 15 residues. The ends were cut back, 4 bases at V and 0 bases at J, with 12 bases in the middle. Germline lookup yields CDR1 SNHLY and CDR2 FYNNEI. Filled out from reference TRBV2 and TRBJ1-1, the complete variable domain reads EPEVTQTPSHQVTQMGQEVILRCVPISNHLYFYWYRQILGQKVEFLVSFYNNEISEKSEIFDDQFSVERPDGSNFTLKIRSTKLEDSAMYFCASSVGGNLNTEAFFGQGTRLTVV.